This T cell receptor beta chain is from a study of cytomegalovirus exposure and HLA in healthy donors. The study, taken as a whole, reports: Another analysis was done later, and it associated approximately 15,000 TCR beta sequences with HLA alleles at 0.05 false discovery rate. Fewer N-insertions (relative to the 666-donor mean) were reportedly seen in an Asian-associated ancestry cluster in a later analysis. Despite most TCR sequences being rare, some public TCRs occurred in many donors.

This PCR relied on a set of 60 Vbeta primers and 13 Jbeta primers. Only in-frame clones appear in the TCRdb table, and some are missing; sequencing was by immunoSEQ multiplex PCR. Its listing shows under 200,000 clones. The V and J ends lost 6 bases and 6 bases respectively, with 12 bases between them. Germline CDR1 SEHNR, CDR2 FQNEAQ (reference sequence). CDR3 size: 13 residues. A remark on this clone: Its specificity is unknown.

The source material was PBMCs. The TCR comes from a woman aged 18-29 years in good health and CMV-seropositive. The rearrangement uses TRBV7-9 and TRBJ2-1; tentative D call: TRBD2 (5 bases). The CDR3 region is CASREGVTNEQFF. The CDR3 DNA reads TGTGCCAGCAGAGAGGGAGTGACCAATGAGCAGTTCTTC. The complete variable domain, with remaining parts taken from reference TRBV7-9 and TRBJ2-1, reads DTGVSQNPRHKITKRGQNVTFRCDPISEHNRLYWYRQTLGQGPEFLTYFQNEAQLEKSRLLSDRFSAERPKGSFSTLEIQRTEQGDSAMYLCASREGVTNEQFFGPGTRLTVL.